The clone carrying this T cell receptor beta chain was counted once. Its matching antigen is unknown. Method: immunoSEQ multiplex PCR; TCRdb's copy keeps in-frame clones and lacks some. Of approximately 110,000 clones in the sample, about 95% were seen once. The CDR3 runs 18 residues. V dropped 10 bases and J dropped 5; count of bases not matched to a gene: 23. Germline CDR1 and CDR2: MDHEN and SYDVKM. The source of the sample is a study of T cell responses to AZD1222 COVID-19 vaccine. Study-wide background: The study pooled second doses at about 4 or about 12 weeks.

Points from the study as a whole: Mostly white British, mostly female donors; authors suggested clonal diversity may be underestimated. Per reports, nearly half of all spike-specific TCRs target regions that are unmutated in variants. Along spike, vaccine-associated CD4 TCRs were found throughout, with dominance at 160-218 and 743-854.

This TCR was sampled from an adult in good health. Specimen: peripheral blood, collected on day 0 of AZD1222 vaccination. V is TRBV28 and J is TRBJ1-2; 9 nucleotides agree with TRBD1. CDR3 nucleotides: TGTGCCACGGTTCGGTCCGGGACAGGGTTTATCACGGTTTATGGCTACACCTTC. Translation: CATVRSGTGFITVYGYTF.